This T cell receptor (beta chain) was sequenced during a study of blood T cells in healthy people across ages. A second about 7 to 11 cycle PCR used barcoded and J-beta primers. TCRdb fed the 5' RACE reads into MiXCR, producing one record per CDR3 protein. The sample includes fewer than 800,000 distinct CDR3 sequences, roughly 30% of them seen just once. There are 14 residues in the CDR3. V was cut by 5 bases and J by 9 bases, with 17 bases left in between. Per the germline V gene, CDR1 is SGHTA and CDR2 is FQGNSA. The sequenced sample was blood. This chain connects TRBV7-2 to TRBJ2-1, with a tentative D call TRBD2 (5 bases). This receptor was identified in a woman over 75 in good health. CDR3 region: CASSPERVRGEQFF. CDR3 coding DNA: TGTGCCAGCAGCCCGGAACGGGTACGGGGTGAGCAGTTCTTC.